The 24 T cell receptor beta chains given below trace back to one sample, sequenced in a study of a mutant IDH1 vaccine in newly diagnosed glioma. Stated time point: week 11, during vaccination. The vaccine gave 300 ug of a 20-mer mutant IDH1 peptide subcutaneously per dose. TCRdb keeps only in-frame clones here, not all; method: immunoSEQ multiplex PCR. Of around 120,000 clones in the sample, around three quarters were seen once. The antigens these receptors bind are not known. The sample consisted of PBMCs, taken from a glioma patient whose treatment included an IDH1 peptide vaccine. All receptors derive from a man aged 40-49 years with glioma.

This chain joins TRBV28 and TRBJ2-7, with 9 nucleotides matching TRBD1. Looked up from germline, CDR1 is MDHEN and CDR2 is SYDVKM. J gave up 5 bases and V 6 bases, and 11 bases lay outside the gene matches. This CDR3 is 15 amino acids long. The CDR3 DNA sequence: TGTGCCAGCAGCCGCTCCGGGACAGGGAGCAACGAGCAGTACTTC. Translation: CASSRSGTGSNEQYF.

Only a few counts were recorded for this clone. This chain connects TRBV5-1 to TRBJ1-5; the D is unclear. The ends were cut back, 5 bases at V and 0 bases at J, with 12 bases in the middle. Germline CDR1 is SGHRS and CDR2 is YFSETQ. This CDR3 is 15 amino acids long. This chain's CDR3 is CASSQDGNSNQPQHF. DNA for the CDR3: TGCGCCAGCAGTCAAGACGGAAATAGCAATCAGCCCCAGCATTTT.

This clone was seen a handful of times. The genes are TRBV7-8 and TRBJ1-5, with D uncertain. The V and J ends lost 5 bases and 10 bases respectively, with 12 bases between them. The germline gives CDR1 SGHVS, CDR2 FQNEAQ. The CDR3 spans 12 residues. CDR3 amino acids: CASSPSVGPQHF. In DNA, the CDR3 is TGTGCCAGCAGCCCCTCGGTGGGTCCCCAGCATTTT.

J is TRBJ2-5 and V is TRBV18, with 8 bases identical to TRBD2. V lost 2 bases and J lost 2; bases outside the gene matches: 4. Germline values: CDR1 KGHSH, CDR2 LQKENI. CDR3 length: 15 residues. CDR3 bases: TGTGCCAGCTCACCAGCGGGGGGACCACAAGAGACCCAGTACTTC. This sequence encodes CASSPAGGPQETQYF.

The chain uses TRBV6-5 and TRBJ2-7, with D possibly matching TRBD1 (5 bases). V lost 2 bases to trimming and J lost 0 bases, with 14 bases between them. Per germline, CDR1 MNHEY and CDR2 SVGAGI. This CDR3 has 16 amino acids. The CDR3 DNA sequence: TGTGCCAGCAGTTACAGGGGTTCGGCCCACTCCTACGAGCAGTACTTC. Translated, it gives CASSYRGSAHSYEQYF.

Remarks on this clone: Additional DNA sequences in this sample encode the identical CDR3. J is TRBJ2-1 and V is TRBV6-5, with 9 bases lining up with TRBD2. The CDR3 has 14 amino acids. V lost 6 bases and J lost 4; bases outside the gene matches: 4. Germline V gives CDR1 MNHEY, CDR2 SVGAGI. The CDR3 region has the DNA TGTGCCAGCAGGGGACTAGCTTTGTACAATGAGCAGTTCTTC. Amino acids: CASRGLALYNEQFF.

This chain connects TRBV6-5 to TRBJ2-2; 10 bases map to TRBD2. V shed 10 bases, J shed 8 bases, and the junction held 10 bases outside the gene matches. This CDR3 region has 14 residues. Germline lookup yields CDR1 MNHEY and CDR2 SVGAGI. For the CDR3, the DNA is TGTGCCACCAGACTAGCGGGTGACTCTGGGGAGCTGTTTTTT. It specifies CATRLAGDSGELFF.

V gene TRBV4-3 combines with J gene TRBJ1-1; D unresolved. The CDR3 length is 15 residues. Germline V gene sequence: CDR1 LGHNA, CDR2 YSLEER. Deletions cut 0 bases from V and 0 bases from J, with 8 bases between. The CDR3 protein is CASSQESGMNTEAFF. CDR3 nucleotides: TGCGCCAGCAGCCAAGAGTCGGGGATGAACACTGAAGCTTTCTTT.

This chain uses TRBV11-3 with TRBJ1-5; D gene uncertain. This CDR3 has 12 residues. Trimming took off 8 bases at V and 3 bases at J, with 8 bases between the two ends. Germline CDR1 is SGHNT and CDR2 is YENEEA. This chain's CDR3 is CASPRVNQPQHF. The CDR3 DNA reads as TGTGCCAGCCCCAGAGTCAATCAGCCCCAGCATTTT.

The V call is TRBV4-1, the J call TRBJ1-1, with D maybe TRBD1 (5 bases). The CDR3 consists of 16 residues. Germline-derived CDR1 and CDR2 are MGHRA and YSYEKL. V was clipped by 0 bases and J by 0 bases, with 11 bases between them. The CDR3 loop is CASSQEGVLMNTEAFF. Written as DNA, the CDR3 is TGCGCCAGCAGCCAAGAGGGGGTCCTTATGAACACTGAAGCTTTCTTT.

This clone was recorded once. CDR3 DNA sequence: TGTGCCATCAGTGGAGACAGGGGGCTTAGCACCGGGGAGCTGTTTTTT. This translates into CAISGDRGLSTGELFF. The chain is built from TRBV10-3 and TRBJ2-2; 10 positions match TRBD1. Per the germline V gene, CDR1 is ENHRY and CDR2 is SYGVKD. The CDR3 consists of 16 residues. V lost 4 bases, J lost 4 bases, and 6 bases stayed unmatched.

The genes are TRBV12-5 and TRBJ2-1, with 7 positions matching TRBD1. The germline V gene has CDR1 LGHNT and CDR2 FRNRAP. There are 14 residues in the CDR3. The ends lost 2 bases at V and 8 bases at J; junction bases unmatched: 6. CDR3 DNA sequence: TGTGCTAGTGGTTTGACGCGACAGGGCCATGAGCAGTTCTTC. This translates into CASGLTRQGHEQFF.

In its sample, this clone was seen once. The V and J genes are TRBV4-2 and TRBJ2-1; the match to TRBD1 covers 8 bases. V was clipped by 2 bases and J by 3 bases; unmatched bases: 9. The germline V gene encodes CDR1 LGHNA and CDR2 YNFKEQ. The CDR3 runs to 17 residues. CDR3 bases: TGTGCCAGCAGCCAACTGACCGGGACAGGATACTACAATGAGCAGTTCTTC. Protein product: CASSQLTGTGYYNEQFF.

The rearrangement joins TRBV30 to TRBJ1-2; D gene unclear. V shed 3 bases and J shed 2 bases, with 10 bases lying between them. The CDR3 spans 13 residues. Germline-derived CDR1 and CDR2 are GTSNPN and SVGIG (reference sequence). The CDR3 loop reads CAWSPGLNYGYTF. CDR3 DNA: TGTGCCTGGAGCCCCGGCCTGAACTATGGCTACACCTTC.

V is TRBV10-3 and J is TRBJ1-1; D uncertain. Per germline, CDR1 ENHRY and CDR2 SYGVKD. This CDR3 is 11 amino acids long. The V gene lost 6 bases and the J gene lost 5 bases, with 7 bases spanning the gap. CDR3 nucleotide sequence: TGTGCCATCAGGTCAGCGACTGAAGCTTTCTTT. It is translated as CAIRSATEAFF.

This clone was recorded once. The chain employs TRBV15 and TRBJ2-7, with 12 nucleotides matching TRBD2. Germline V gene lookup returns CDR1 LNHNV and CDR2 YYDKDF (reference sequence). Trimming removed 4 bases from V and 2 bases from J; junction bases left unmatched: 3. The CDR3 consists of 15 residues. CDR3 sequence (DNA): TGTGCCACCAGCAAGACTAGCGGGGGTACCTACGAGCAGTACTTC. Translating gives CATSKTSGGTYEQYF.

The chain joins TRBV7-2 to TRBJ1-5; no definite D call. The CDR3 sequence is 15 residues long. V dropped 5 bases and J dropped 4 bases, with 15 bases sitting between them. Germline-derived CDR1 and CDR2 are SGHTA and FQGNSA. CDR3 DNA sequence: TGTGCCAGCAGCGCCGGACTCCCTGGGAATCAGCCCCAGCATTTT. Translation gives CASSAGLPGNQPQHF.

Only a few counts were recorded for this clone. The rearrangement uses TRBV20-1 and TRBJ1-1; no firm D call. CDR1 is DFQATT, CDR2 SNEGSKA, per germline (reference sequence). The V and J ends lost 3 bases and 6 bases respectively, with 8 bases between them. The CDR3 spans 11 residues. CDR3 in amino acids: CSARNVAEAFF. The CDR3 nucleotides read TGCAGTGCTAGGAATGTGGCTGAAGCTTTCTTT.

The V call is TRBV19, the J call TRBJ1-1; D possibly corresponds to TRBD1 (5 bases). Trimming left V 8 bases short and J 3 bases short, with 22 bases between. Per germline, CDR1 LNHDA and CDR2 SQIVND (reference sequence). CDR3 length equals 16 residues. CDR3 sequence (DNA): TGTGCCAGTGGAGCTGGGGCCAGGGTGGGGTACACTGAAGCTTTCTTT. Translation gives CASGAGARVGYTEAFF.

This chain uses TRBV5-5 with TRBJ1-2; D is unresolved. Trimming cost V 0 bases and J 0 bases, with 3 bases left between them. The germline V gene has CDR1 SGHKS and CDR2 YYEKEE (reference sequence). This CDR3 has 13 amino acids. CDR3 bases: TGTGCCAGCAGCTTGGCAGCTAACTATGGCTACACCTTC. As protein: CASSLAANYGYTF.

The chain's CDR3 is CATRWTPNTEAFF. DNA for the CDR3: TGTGCCACACGATGGACACCGAACACTGAAGCTTTCTTT. V usage is TRBV2 and J usage is TRBJ1-1; tentative D call: TRBD1 (5 bases). Germline V gene lookup returns CDR1 SNHLY and CDR2 FYNNEI. V lost 10 bases and J 1 base, leaving 13 bases between the germline ends. This CDR3 has 13 residues.

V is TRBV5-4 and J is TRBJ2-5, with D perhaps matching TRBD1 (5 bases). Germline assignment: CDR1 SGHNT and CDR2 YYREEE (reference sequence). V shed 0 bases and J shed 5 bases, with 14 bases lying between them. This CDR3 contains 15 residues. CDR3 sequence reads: CASSLARGSLETQYF. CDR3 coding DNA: TGTGCCAGCAGCTTGGCTAGGGGTAGCCTGGAGACCCAGTACTTC.

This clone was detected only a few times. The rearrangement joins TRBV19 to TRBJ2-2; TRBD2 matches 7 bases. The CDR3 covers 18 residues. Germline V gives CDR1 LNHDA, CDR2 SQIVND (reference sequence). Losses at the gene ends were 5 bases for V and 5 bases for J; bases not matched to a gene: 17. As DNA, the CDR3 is TGTGCCAGTAGTGCGGCTGTTTTGCGGGAGCCATTTACCGGGGAGCTGTTTTTT. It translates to CASSAAVLREPFTGELFF.

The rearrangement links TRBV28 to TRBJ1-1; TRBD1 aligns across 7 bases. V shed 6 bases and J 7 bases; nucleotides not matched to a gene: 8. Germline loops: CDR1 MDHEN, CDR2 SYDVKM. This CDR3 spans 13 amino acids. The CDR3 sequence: CASSPPDRVEAFF. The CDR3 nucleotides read TGTGCCAGCAGCCCTCCCGACAGGGTTGAAGCTTTCTTT.